The clone carrying this TCR beta chain was seen just once. The data derive from a study of blood T cell repertoires in COVID-19. Study in general: The United States, Italy and Spain supplied acute and convalescent COVID-19 samples.

The CDR3 extends over 15 amino acids. Germline V gene data show CDR1 as WSHSY and CDR2 as SAAADI. V dropped 1 base and J dropped 1 base, with 11 bases sitting between them. Per the authors' pipeline: Reference gene primer amplification in the assay estimated nucleated cell counts. TCRdb keeps only in-frame clones here, not all; method: immunoSEQ multiplex PCR. V, J and clone size reflect that table, while D and trimming were determined from the DNA. The repertoire includes around 190,000 clones, around 90% of them detected once, and 9% to 10% sits in the top ten. Participants had their cohort set by participant-reported clinical history. Cohort 3 donors were reported recovered after two negative PCRs, clearance, or symptom resolution.

The sample was PBMCs or T cells enriched from blood (not recorded which). The chain links TRBV10-2 to TRBJ2-7, with a tentative D call TRBD1 (5 bases). This TCR was sampled from a woman aged 18 to 35 who had recovered from COVID-19. The CDR3 bases are TGCGCCAGCAGTGAGTTCAGGGCGATATCCTACGAGCAGTACTTC. It is translated as CASSEFRAISYEQYF.